The 32 T cell receptor beta chains listed next were all sequenced from one sample in a study of spatial heterogeneity in lung cancer. General observations from the study: For expanded intratumoral alpha and beta TCRs, counts tracked tumor mutation counts.

These receptors lack a known antigen. The time point: sample taken at primary tumor resection. TCRdb re-called the 5' RACE reads with MiXCR, one entry per CDR3 protein. Among around 11,000 distinct CDR3 sequences listed, roughly 7.9% were seen once. Sequenced material: lung tumor tissue, taken at surgery. The receptors were gathered from a female donor with early-stage non-small cell lung cancer.

This clonotype was detected only a few times. The rearrangement links TRBV11-2 to TRBJ2-1, with 8 bases identical to TRBD2. The CDR3 is 16 residues long. Germline V CDR1 and CDR2: SGHAT, FQNNGV. J was trimmed by 2 bases and V by 1 base; bases with no gene match: 4. CDR3 residues: CASSLAAGGPYNEQFF. CDR3 DNA sequence: TGTGCCAGCAGCTTAGCCGCGGGGGGCCCCTACAATGAGCAGTTCTTC.

This clonotype is labeled medium-sized. This CDR3 reads CASSSWTSGNYQYF. Here the CDR3 DNA reads TGTGCCAGCAGCTCGTGGACTAGCGGGAATTATCAGTATTTT. The chain is built from TRBV7-2 and TRBJ2-3; 12 bases are shared with TRBD2. V gave up 4 bases and J gave up 12 bases; unmatched junction bases: 8. CDR1 and CDR2 (germline): SGHTA, FQGNSA. The CDR3 spans 14 residues. Together with reference TRBV7-2 and TRBJ2-3, the CDR3 gives the full variable domain: GAGVSQSPSNKVTEKGKDVELRCDPISGHTALYWYRQSLGQGLEFLIYFQGNSAPDKSGLPSDRFSAERTGGSVSTLTIQRTQQEDSAVYLCASSSWTSGNYQYFGPGTRLTVL.

This clonotype was recorded at least ten times. The genes are TRBV6-2 or TRBV6-3 and TRBJ2-3; 9 positions agree with TRBD2. V lost 4 bases to trimming and J lost 2 bases; unmatched junction nucleotides: 4. Looked up from germline, CDR1 is MNHEY and CDR2 is SVGEGT. This CDR3 has 15 amino acids. The CDR3 sequence: CASSLAGVITDTQYF. Written as DNA, the CDR3 is TGTGCCAGCAGTTTAGCGGGGGTCATCACAGATACGCAGTATTTT.

By frequency in the sample, this clonotype is medium-sized. The rearrangement uses TRBV24-1 and TRBJ2-1, with no clear D. The V end was cut by 4 bases, the J end by 6 bases, with 15 bases between. CDR3 length equals 15 residues. Germline loops: CDR1 KGHDR, CDR2 SFDVKD. CDR3 sequence reads: CATSDPVKDGNEQFF. The CDR3 DNA sequence: TGTGCCACCAGTGACCCCGTTAAGGACGGCAATGAGCAGTTCTTC.

This clonotype was counted many times. The V call is TRBV29-1, the J call TRBJ2-3, with D possibly matching TRBD1 (5 bases). The germline gives CDR1 SQVTM, CDR2 ANQGSEA. This CDR3 contains 13 residues. V gave up 7 bases and J gave up 3 bases, with 14 bases separating them. The CDR3: CSGQKGLTDTQYF. Here the CDR3 DNA reads TGCAGCGGTCAGAAGGGGTTGACAGATACGCAGTATTTT.

This clonotype was seen many times. The V call is TRBV7-2, the J call TRBJ1-1; weak D call: TRBD1 (6 bases). The CDR3 consists of 15 residues. Trimming removed 4 bases from V and 1 base from J, with 13 bases in between. Germline assignment: CDR1 SGHTA and CDR2 FQGNSA. This CDR3 is CASSSPRTENTEAFF. The CDR3 bases are TGTGCCAGCAGCTCCCCCCGGACAGAGAACACTGAAGCTTTCTTT.

Ten or more counts support this clonotype. The V and J genes are TRBV9 and TRBJ2-7; 10 bases line up with TRBD2. This CDR3 spans 13 amino acids. Trimming took 4 bases from V and 6 from J; bases not matched to a gene: 4. Looked up from germline, CDR1 is SGDLS and CDR2 is YYNGEE. CDR3 loop: CASSLSGGIEQYF. The CDR3 DNA follows: TGTGCCAGCAGCCTTAGCGGGGGGATCGAGCAGTACTTC.

This clonotype came up many times. The chain has TRBV27 and TRBJ2-1; 12 bases align to TRBD2. V lost 5 bases and J lost 12; bases outside the gene matches: 20. CDR1 is MNHEY, CDR2 SMNVEV, per germline (reference sequence). CDR3 length: 18 residues. This CDR3 is CASSPGQELAGGTRGQFF. The CDR3, as DNA: TGTGCCAGCAGTCCCGGGCAGGAACTAGCGGGGGGTACCCGGGGGCAGTTCTTC.

This clonotype was seen repeatedly, ten times or more. This rearrangement joins TRBV5-1 to TRBJ2-7; D possibly uses TRBD1 or TRBD2 (5 bases each). From germline, CDR1 is SGHRS and CDR2 YFSETQ. Trimming took 2 bases from V and 10 from J, leaving 13 bases between them. The CDR3 covers 12 residues. CDR3 sequence: CASSFDLGEQYF. CDR3 DNA: TGCGCCAGCAGCTTTGATTTGGGGGAACAGTACTTC.

This clonotype was recorded a few times. DNA for the CDR3: TGTGCCAGCAGCGGCGGGACACTGAGCTCTGGAAACACCATATATTTT. Translating it yields CASSGGTLSSGNTIYF. The V and J genes are TRBV9 and TRBJ1-3; D is possibly TRBD1 (6 bases). From germline, CDR1 is SGDLS and CDR2 YYNGEE. CDR3 size: 16 residues. Between the trimmed V and J ends, which lost 3 bases and 0 bases, there was a span of 13 bases.

This clonotype was detected ten times or more. The chain is built from TRBV5-5 and TRBJ2-3; D gene uncertain. Germline lookup yields CDR1 SGHKS and CDR2 YYEKEE (reference sequence). V was pared by 4 bases and J by 1 base, with 10 bases between. This CDR3 contains 14 residues. The chain's CDR3 is CASSVTGRTDTQYF. Written as DNA, the CDR3 is TGTGCCAGCAGCGTGACGGGTCGCACAGATACGCAGTATTTT.

This clonotype was counted ten times or more. V is TRBV29-1 and J is TRBJ2-2; D gene unclear. This CDR3 contains 13 residues. V was trimmed by 3 bases and J by 1 base, leaving 6 bases between them. Germline lookup yields CDR1 SQVTM and CDR2 ANQGSEA. The CDR3 DNA sequence: TGCAGCGTTGATTTCAGGAACACCGGGGAGCTGTTTTTT. Its protein is CSVDFRNTGELFF.

This clonotype was observed many times. The CDR3 protein is CAGRTGNTGELFF. CDR3 nucleotide sequence: TGTGCCGGACGTACGGGGAACACCGGGGAGCTGTTTTTT. The chain combines TRBV28 with TRBJ2-2; D is uncertain. V was trimmed by 11 bases and J by 1 base, leaving 11 bases between them. Germline loops: CDR1 MDHEN, CDR2 SYDVKM. The CDR3 sequence is 13 residues long. The variable domain in full, with the rest retrieved from reference TRBV28 and TRBJ2-2, is DVKVTQSSRYLVKRTGEKVFLECVQDMDHENMFWYRQDPGLGLRLIYFSYDVKMKEKGDIPEGYSVSREKKERFSLILESASTNQTSMYLCAGRTGNTGELFFGEGSRLTVL.

This clonotype was detected only a few times. This chain joins TRBV11-3 and TRBJ2-3; weak D call: TRBD1 (7 bases). V lost 4 bases, J lost 6 bases, and 17 bases lay in between. The CDR3 runs 15 residues. Germline loops: CDR1 SGHNT, CDR2 YENEEA. This CDR3 reads CASSWSGGPGDTQYF. The CDR3 DNA sequence: TGTGCCAGCAGCTGGTCAGGGGGGCCGGGGGATACGCAGTATTTT.

By share of the sample, this clonotype is medium-sized. The chain uses TRBV20-1 and TRBJ1-2; the D gene is possibly TRBD1 (5 bases). The germline V gene has CDR1 DFQATT and CDR2 SNEGSKA (reference sequence). V lost 0 bases, J lost 7 bases, and 9 bases lay in between. This CDR3 is 12 amino acids long. The CDR3 DNA follows: TGCAGTGCTAGAGATGCCGGGGGTGGCTACACCTTC. It yields the protein CSARDAGGGYTF.

This clonotype occurred a few times. The chain is built from TRBV2 and TRBJ2-3; D remains ambiguous. Trimming removed 3 bases from V and 2 bases from J, with 6 bases in between. Germline V CDR1 and CDR2: SNHLY, FYNNEI. The CDR3 sequence is 13 residues long. The CDR3 DNA follows: TGTGCCAGCAGTGATCGGATCACAGATACGCAGTATTTT. Translated: CASSDRITDTQYF.

This clonotype is labeled medium-sized (0.01 to 0.1%). V is TRBV28 and J is TRBJ1-5; D is unclear. Trimming took 2 bases from V and 2 from J, leaving 10 bases between them. CDR1 is MDHEN and CDR2 is SYDVKM in the germline V gene. The CDR3 has 15 amino acids. The CDR3 DNA follows: TGTGCCAGCAGTTTAAGTTTGGCAGGCAATCAGCCCCAGCATTTT. Encoded protein: CASSLSLAGNQPQHF.

This clonotype showed up just a few times. The CDR3 DNA reads as TGTGCCAGTAGTAGCCAGGGGGCTGGAGGCTACACCTTC. Protein sequence: CASSSQGAGGYTF. The V call is TRBV19, the J call TRBJ1-2; TRBD1 aligns across 8 bases. With 4 bases clipped from V and 8 bases from J, the junction kept 6 bases outside the gene matches. The CDR3 is made up of 13 amino acids. Germline V gives CDR1 LNHDA, CDR2 SQIVND (reference sequence).

This clonotype was seen repeatedly, ten times or more. This chain uses TRBV11-1 with TRBJ2-3, with 7 bases identical to TRBD2. V was pared by 2 bases and J by 0 bases, with 2 bases of the junction left unmatched. CDR3 length: 15 amino acids. CDR1 is SGHAT and CDR2 is FQDESV in the germline V gene (reference sequence). DNA of the CDR3: TGTGCCAGCAGCTTATCGCGGGGGAGCACAGATACGCAGTATTTT. Translation: CASSLSRGSTDTQYF.

This clonotype turned up a few times. This chain links TRBV5-4 with TRBJ2-5; tentatively, D is TRBD1 (6 bases). V lost 0 bases and J 2 bases, leaving 11 bases between the germline ends. This CDR3 has 15 amino acids. The germline V gene encodes CDR1 SGHNT and CDR2 YYREEE (reference sequence). The DNA of the CDR3 is TGTGCCAGCAGCTTGGACCAGGGGCATCAAGAGACCCAGTACTTC. Translating gives CASSLDQGHQETQYF.

This clonotype is classed as medium-sized. This sequence joins TRBV12-3 or TRBV12-4 and TRBJ2-3; 11 bases are a match to TRBD1. J gave up 4 bases and V 5 bases, and 5 bases lay outside the gene matches. The CDR3 runs to 15 residues. The CDR3, as DNA: TGTGCCAGCAGTCTTCGGACAGGGGGCGCAGATACGCAGTATTTT. Translated: CASSLRTGGADTQYF.

This clonotype was picked up many times. This CDR3 is CASSFSGVGFGANTGELFF. CDR3 DNA: TGTGCCAGCAGCTTCAGCGGGGTCGGGTTCGGAGCGAACACCGGGGAGCTGTTTTTT. The chain uses TRBV7-9 and TRBJ2-2; 7 bases are shared with TRBD2. The trim removed 3 bases at V and 0 bases at J, leaving 13 bases unmatched. The CDR3 has 19 residues. Germline values: CDR1 SEHNR, CDR2 FQNEAQ (reference sequence).

In its sample, this clonotype was seen a few times. The chain is built from TRBV9 and TRBJ1-5, with D maybe TRBD1 (6 bases). V lost 4 bases and J 0 bases, leaving 11 bases between the germline ends. The CDR3 extends over 15 amino acids. Germline V lookup: CDR1 SGDLS, CDR2 YYNGEE. The CDR3 here is CASSSTGFSNQPQHF. CDR3 in DNA: TGTGCCAGCAGCTCGACAGGTTTTAGCAATCAGCCCCAGCATTTT.

This clonotype was recorded at least ten times. The chain combines TRBV7-2 with TRBJ1-1; perhaps TRBD1 as D (5 bases). Trimming pared 1 base from V and 5 bases from J, leaving 20 bases between. The germline CDR1 and CDR2 sequences are SGHTA and FQGNSA. The CDR3 spans 17 residues. The CDR3 bases are TGTGCCAGCAGCTTAGTGGGGGGGAGGAGGGCGAGTACTGAAGCTTTCTTT. Translating it yields CASSLVGGRRASTEAFF.

By share of the sample, this clonotype is medium-sized. CDR3 region: CASSVEMWGEAFF. CDR3 DNA sequence: TGTGCCAGCAGCGTAGAAATGTGGGGAGAAGCTTTCTTT. V is TRBV9 and J is TRBJ1-1; no firm D call. V lost 0 bases to trimming and J lost 8 bases, with 11 bases between them. The germline CDR1 and CDR2 sequences are SGDLS and YYNGEE. CDR3 length: 13 residues.

This clonotype has a count of ten or more. V gene TRBV7-2 combines with J gene TRBJ2-2; possibly TRBD2 for D (5 bases). Trimming left V 1 base short and J 4 bases short, with 16 bases between. The CDR3 contains 17 residues. Germline V gene data show CDR1 as SGHTA and CDR2 as FQGNSA. The DNA of the CDR3 is TGTGCCAGCAGCTTAGGGTCGTCTGCTAGCCCCACCGGGGAGCTGTTTTTT. Its protein is CASSLGSSASPTGELFF.

By share, this clonotype counts as medium-sized. The rearrangement uses TRBV20-1 and TRBJ2-3; 11 bases are shared with TRBD2. Germline assignment: CDR1 DFQATT and CDR2 SNEGSKA (reference sequence). The V gene end was trimmed by 3 bases and the J gene end by 1 base; junction bases not matched to a gene: 3. The CDR3 runs to 15 residues. The CDR3 is CSASKLAGGTDTQYF. The CDR3 bases are TGCAGTGCTAGTAAACTAGCGGGGGGCACAGATACGCAGTATTTT.

This clonotype was detected ten times or more. J is TRBJ1-1 and V is TRBV2; D call uncertain. Looked up from germline, CDR1 is SNHLY and CDR2 is FYNNEI. V lost 0 bases and J lost 0, with 8 bases in between. The CDR3 is 15 amino acids. CDR3 sequence: CASSEALTVNTEAFF. The CDR3 region has the DNA TGTGCCAGCAGTGAAGCCCTGACGGTGAACACTGAAGCTTTCTTT.

The chain recombines TRBV7-9 with TRBJ2-7, with TRBD1 matching over 9 bases. The V gene end was trimmed by 5 bases and the J gene end by 2 bases; junction bases not matched to a gene: 4. From germline, CDR1 is SEHNR and CDR2 FQNEAQ (reference sequence). The CDR3 is made up of 14 amino acids. For the CDR3, the DNA is TGTGCCAGCAGCCTAGGGACAGGGCCCTACGAGCAGTACTTC. It encodes CASSLGTGPYEQYF.

This clonotype is medium-sized by share. The V call is TRBV10-3, the J call TRBJ2-6, with a tentative D call TRBD2 (5 bases). Looked up from germline, CDR1 is ENHRY and CDR2 is SYGVKD. The length of the CDR3 is 16 residues. Trimming took 5 bases from V and 4 from J, leaving 15 bases between them. CDR3 in DNA: TGTGCCATCAGTCCGGCTGAGGGTTTGGGGGCCAACGTCCTGACTTTC. The encoded protein is CAISPAEGLGANVLTF.

This clonotype was seen repeatedly, ten times or more. The J gene is TRBJ1-1, the V gene TRBV2, with TRBD1 identical over 10 bases. The CDR3 sequence is 16 residues long. With 10 bases clipped from V and 5 bases from J, the junction kept 16 bases outside the gene matches. Germline values: CDR1 SNHLY, CDR2 FYNNEI. In DNA, the CDR3 is TGTGCCACCCTCCGGGACAGGGGATTCGGGGGGACTGAAGCTTTCTTT. Translation gives CATLRDRGFGGTEAFF.

This clonotype showed up many times. The gene calls are TRBV11-1 and TRBJ2-7; no clear D. Germline CDR1 and CDR2: SGHAT and FQDESV (reference sequence). V was trimmed by 1 base and J by 1 base, leaving 8 bases between them. The CDR3 is 14 residues long. The CDR3 region has the DNA TGTGCCAGCAGCTTAGGACGGCAGTCCTACGAGCAGTACTTC. This gives the protein CASSLGRQSYEQYF.